This T cell receptor beta chain was sequenced during a study of identical twins. Germline CDR1 reads SQVTM; CDR2 reads ANQGSEA. Trimming cost V 5 bases and J 1 base, with 14 bases left between them. The CDR3 extends over 14 amino acids. TCRdb analysed the 5' RACE reads with MiXCR anew, one entry per CDR3 protein. The table records about 470,000 distinct CDR3 sequences, approximately 24% of them present only once. These sequences were also reported in another study, on T cells expressing NK-cell markers. From that paper: Sorted CD3+CD56+NKG2C+, CD3+CD56+NKG2C- and CD3+CD56-NKG2C+ T cells supplied TCR beta repertoires. Seven sequenced donors out of eight were HCMV-seropositive, one seronegative. Restricting sorting to alpha-beta TCR T cells was achieved in several experiments by an anti-gamma-delta TCR antibody.

The source is a woman aged 18-29 years in good health. This chain links TRBV29-1 with TRBJ2-5, with D perhaps matching TRBD2 (7 bases). The sequencing input was CD4+ T cells sorted from blood. As DNA, the CDR3 is TGCAGCGTTAAGGGGGGGGGCAGCCAAGAGACCCAGTACTTC. This translates into CSVKGGGSQETQYF. The full variable domain, in which reference TRBV29-1 and TRBJ2-5 provide the parts outside the CDR3, is SAVISQKPSRDICQRGTSLTIQCQVDSQVTMMFWYRQQPGQSLTLIATANQGSEATYESGFVIDKFPISRPNLTFSTLTVSNMSPEDSSIYLCSVKGGGSQETQYFGPGTRLLVL.